The 18 T cell receptor beta chains below come from one sample, sequenced in a study of cytomegalovirus exposure and HLA in healthy donors. With 60 Vbeta and 13 Jbeta primers, the PCR was carried out. Only in-frame clones appear in the TCRdb table, and some are missing; sequencing was by immunoSEQ multiplex PCR. The sample lists about 160,000 clones; roughly nine tenths were seen once. The sample taken for sequencing was PBMCs. The receptors originated from a woman aged 25 to 45 in good health and CMV-seronegative.

Only one count was recorded for this clone. CDR3 protein: CASRGESGKTNEQFF. For the CDR3, the DNA is TGTGCCAGCAGAGGGGAAAGCGGGAAGACAAATGAGCAGTTCTTC. The chain couples TRBV28 to TRBJ2-1; 7 bases are a match to TRBD2. V gave up 6 bases and J gave up 7 bases; unmatched junction bases: 12. The CDR3 totals 15 residues. The germline V gene has CDR1 MDHEN and CDR2 SYDVKM. Full variable domain (rest looked up from reference TRBV28 and TRBJ2-1): DVKVTQSSRYLVKRTGEKVFLECVQDMDHENMFWYRQDPGLGLRLIYFSYDVKMKEKGDIPEGYSVSREKKERFSLILESASTNQTSMYLCASRGESGKTNEQFFGPGTRLTVL.

The gene calls are TRBV25-1 and TRBJ2-5; 7 nucleotides agree with TRBD1. CDR3 size: 13 residues. After removal of 5 bases from V and 5 bases from J, the junction contained 5 bases not matched to a gene. Germline values: CDR1 MGHDK, CDR2 SYGVNS. The CDR3 reads CASSPRGSETQYF. Written as DNA, the CDR3 is TGTGCCAGCAGTCCCAGGGGGAGTGAGACCCAGTACTTC.

The rearrangement links TRBV27 to TRBJ1-5, with 7 nucleotides matching TRBD1. Germline assignment: CDR1 MNHEY and CDR2 SMNVEV (reference sequence). CDR3 length: 16 amino acids. Trimming at V came to 4 bases and at J to 4 bases, leaving 10 bases not matched to a gene. DNA of the CDR3: TGTGCCAGCAGTTCCAGGGGGAGCATAGGGAATCAGCCCCAGCATTTT. Translating it yields CASSSRGSIGNQPQHF.

J is TRBJ2-5 and V is TRBV4-1, with a possible D match to TRBD2 (7 bases). The J call may be faulty, since TRBJ2-7 better matches the DNA end. The CDR3 contains 15 residues. Germline lookup yields CDR1 MGHRA and CDR2 YSYEKL. The CDR3 loop reads CASSPRGGRSYEQYF. The CDR3 bases are TGCGCCAGCAGCCCGAGGGGGGGTCGTTCCTACGAGCAGTACTTC.

The chain is built from TRBV14 and TRBJ2-7; 7 bases are shared with TRBD1. J gave up 3 bases and V 6 bases, and 2 bases lay outside the gene matches. The CDR3 sequence is 12 residues long. The germline CDR1 and CDR2 sequences are SGHDN and FVKESK. The DNA of the CDR3 is TGTGCCAGCAGAGGGGGCAACTACGAGCAGTACTTC. This translates into CASRGGNYEQYF.

This clone was picked up one time. V and J are TRBV5-1 and TRBJ2-5; TRBD2 agrees at 7 bases. Matching the DNA end better, TRBJ2-7 makes the J call doubtful. Germline CDR1 reads SGHRS; CDR2 reads YFSETQ. The CDR3 loop spans 17 amino acids. The chain's CDR3 is CASSMEGLAVASYEQYF. The CDR3, as DNA: TGCGCCAGCAGCATGGAAGGGCTAGCGGTCGCCTCCTACGAGCAGTACTTC.

The genes are TRBV6-6 and TRBJ1-5; 8 bases line up with TRBD1. J lost 4 bases, V lost 7 bases, and 9 bases had no gene match. This CDR3 has 15 amino acids. In germline, CDR1 is MNHNY, CDR2 SVGAGI (reference sequence). In DNA form, the CDR3 reads TGTGCCAGCACGGTTCAGGGGGCGGAAAATCAGCCCCAGCATTTT. Protein product: CASTVQGAENQPQHF.

This clone occurred once. V usage is TRBV18 and J usage is TRBJ2-1, with 10 nucleotides matching TRBD1. Per the germline V gene, CDR1 is KGHSH and CDR2 is LQKENI. Losses at the gene ends were 3 bases for V and 5 bases for J; bases not matched to a gene: 13. The CDR3 is 18 amino acids. CDR3: CASSPLPGQGYVDNEQFF. For the CDR3, the DNA is TGTGCCAGCTCACCTCTTCCGGGACAGGGGTATGTGGACAATGAGCAGTTCTTC.

This clone was recorded a few times. The chain employs TRBV27 and TRBJ2-2; 9 bases are shared with TRBD1. Germline V lookup: CDR1 MNHEY, CDR2 SMNVEV (reference sequence). The CDR3 is 15 residues long. V gave up 6 bases and J gave up 2 bases; unmatched junction bases: 4. This CDR3 reads CASRMDRGNTGELFF. CDR3 DNA sequence: TGTGCCAGCAGGATGGACAGGGGTAACACCGGGGAGCTGTTTTTT.

The chain has TRBV29-1 and TRBJ1-2; tentative D call: TRBD1 (6 bases). Trimming shortened V by 3 bases and J by 2 bases, and 19 bases separated the two germline ends. The CDR3 extends over 16 amino acids. The V gene's germline CDR1 is SQVTM and CDR2 ANQGSEA. As DNA, the CDR3 is TGCAGCGTTGATAGCCCCACGACAGGAACGAACTATGGCTACACCTTC. Encoded protein: CSVDSPTTGTNYGYTF.

This clone was seen a few times. The J gene is TRBJ1-2, the V gene TRBV9; D perhaps matches TRBD1 (6 bases). Germline lookup yields CDR1 SGDLS and CDR2 YYNGEE. The CDR3 loop spans 14 amino acids. V was trimmed by 1 base and J by 6 bases, leaving 13 bases between them. CDR3 DNA: TGTGCCAGCAGCGTATTGGGGGCGGCCGATGGCTACACCTTC. Translating gives CASSVLGAADGYTF.

The chain joins TRBV5-5 to TRBJ2-1; TRBD1 matches at 7 bases. The trim removed 3 bases at V and 6 bases at J, leaving 6 bases unmatched. The CDR3 is 14 residues long. CDR1 and CDR2 from the germline V gene are SGHKS and YYEKEE (reference sequence). The DNA for the CDR3 is TGTGCCAGCAGCTCGAGGACAGGCCGCAATGAGCAGTTCTTC. Translating gives CASSSRTGRNEQFF.

This sequence joins TRBV5-5 and TRBJ1-2; D perhaps matches TRBD1 (6 bases). Trimming took 4 bases from V and 2 from J, leaving 9 bases between them. Germline CDR1 is SGHKS and CDR2 is YYEKEE (reference sequence). This CDR3 is built from 13 residues. CDR3 sequence: CASSRTGNYGYTF. CDR3 in DNA: TGTGCCAGCAGCAGAACAGGGAACTATGGCTACACCTTC.

The chain joins TRBV2 to TRBJ1-2; tentative D call: TRBD1 (5 bases). Looked up from germline, CDR1 is SNHLY and CDR2 is FYNNEI. The CDR3 has 13 amino acids. V was trimmed by 9 bases and J by 3 bases, leaving 14 bases between them. The CDR3 reads CASIKTDDYGYTF. The CDR3, as DNA: TGTGCCAGTATAAAGACAGACGACTATGGCTACACCTTC.

J is TRBJ2-3 and V is TRBV11-3, with no clear D. This CDR3 contains 13 residues. V was shortened by 5 bases and J by 6 bases, with 12 bases between the two germline ends. Germline V gene sequence: CDR1 SGHNT, CDR2 YENEEA. As DNA, the CDR3 is TGTGCCAGCAGCCCGACACAGACGGATACGCAGTATTTT. It translates to CASSPTQTDTQYF.

As DNA, the CDR3 is TGTGCCAGCAGCGCGCGGACAGCCTTCACAGATACGCAGTATTTT. Translated: CASSARTAFTDTQYF. V and J are TRBV11-2 and TRBJ2-3; possibly TRBD1 for D (6 bases). CDR3 size: 15 residues. Germline V gives CDR1 SGHAT, CDR2 FQNNGV. V was shortened by 5 bases and J by 2 bases, with 14 bases between the two germline ends. Using reference TRBV11-2 and TRBJ2-3 for the parts outside the CDR3, the full variable domain is EAGVAQSPRYKIIEKRQSVAFWCNPISGHATLYWYQQILGQGPKLLIQFQNNGVVDDSQLPKDRFSAERLKGVDSTLKIQPAKLEDSAVYLCASSARTAFTDTQYFGPGTRLTVL.

For the CDR3, the DNA is TGTGCCAGCAGCGTAGTTGGATTGGCGGGGGGACACTCTGGAAACACCATATATTTT. Translated, it gives CASSVVGLAGGHSGNTIYF. The rearrangement joins TRBV9 to TRBJ1-3, with a possible D match to TRBD1 (6 bases). The germline gives CDR1 SGDLS, CDR2 YYNGEE. This CDR3 has 19 residues. Trimming cost V 0 bases and J 0 bases, with 19 bases left between them.

Worth noting for this clone: One end of the junction does not line up with germline, which may come from a read error. This sequence joins TRBV5-1 and TRBJ1-1; 7 nucleotides agree with TRBD1. Looked up from germline, CDR1 is SGHRS and CDR2 is YFSETQ. CDR3 size: 12 residues. DNA of the CDR3: TGCGCCAGCAGCTTCCGGGACAGAGCTCCGACCTTT. This encodes CASSFRDRAPTF.